Following are 15 T cell receptor beta chains from one sample sequenced in a study of blood T cell repertoires in COVID-19. The table came from immunoSEQ multiplex PCR; TCRdb's copy has only in-frame clones and leaves some out. The sample consists of approximately 150,000 clones, approximately 90% of them appearing once. What was sequenced was peripheral blood. These receptors were obtained from a man between 18 and 35 years old with COVID-19, enrolled during active disease.

The V and J genes are TRBV13 and TRBJ1-6; D unclear. The CDR3 has 14 residues. V was clipped by 5 bases and J by 9 bases, with 14 bases between them. Germline assignment: CDR1 PRHDT and CDR2 FYEKMQ (reference sequence). The CDR3 DNA sequence: TGTGCCAGCAGCCAGGACGTGGCGGGTTCACCCCTCCACTTT. As protein: CASSQDVAGSPLHF.

This rearrangement joins TRBV29-1 to TRBJ1-1, with D hard to call. V was trimmed by 4 bases and J by 3 bases, leaving 12 bases between them. The CDR3 contains 13 residues. Germline V gene lookup returns CDR1 SQVTM and CDR2 ANQGSEA. The CDR3 DNA follows: TGCAGCGTTGCGTCTCGGGGTGACACTGAAGCTTTCTTT. This translates into CSVASRGDTEAFF.

The chain employs TRBV20-1 and TRBJ2-5; D is possibly TRBD1 (5 bases). The CDR3 has 11 amino acids. Germline lookup yields CDR1 DFQATT and CDR2 SNEGSKA (reference sequence). The ends were cut back, 4 bases at V and 3 bases at J, with 6 bases in the middle. Here the CDR3 reads CSATGKETQYF. The CDR3, as DNA: TGCAGTGCTACAGGGAAAGAGACCCAGTACTTC.

The J gene is TRBJ2-2, the V gene TRBV24-1; D perhaps matches TRBD1 (6 bases). The V and J ends lost 6 bases and 4 bases respectively, with 17 bases between them. The CDR3 contains 16 residues. Germline V CDR1 and CDR2: KGHDR, SFDVKD. The DNA of the CDR3 is TGTGCCACCAGTCGAGATCCAGGGGTTGGCACCGGGGAGCTGTTTTTT. It translates to CATSRDPGVGTGELFF.

This clone has a single count. The rearrangement links TRBV28 to TRBJ1-2; TRBD1 is a possible D gene (5 bases). This CDR3 is built from 14 residues. Trimming pared 2 bases from V and 4 bases from J, leaving 11 bases between. The V gene's germline CDR1 is MDHEN and CDR2 SYDVKM. CDR3 protein: CASSLPRTPYGYTF. The CDR3 DNA reads as TGTGCCAGCAGTTTACCCCGGACACCCTATGGCTACACCTTC.

In nucleotides, the CDR3 is TGCGCCAGCAGCCAGAGATTGGGACAGAGCTATGGCTACACCTTC. Protein sequence: CASSQRLGQSYGYTF. The chain is built from TRBV4-3 and TRBJ1-2, with 7 nucleotides matching TRBD1. The CDR3 is made up of 15 amino acids. The germline gives CDR1 LGHNA, CDR2 YSLEER. After removal of 3 bases from V and 4 bases from J, the junction contained 8 bases not matched to a gene.

The genes are TRBV6-6 and TRBJ1-2, with 11 bases identical to TRBD1. The length of the CDR3 is 13 residues. Germline V CDR1 and CDR2: MNHNY, SVGAGI (reference sequence). With V trimmed by 8 bases and J by 8 bases, 7 bases remained unmatched. The DNA for the CDR3 is TGTGCCAGCTTAGGACAGGGGGCTGGAGGCTACACCTTC. This translates into CASLGQGAGGYTF.

J is TRBJ2-3 and V is TRBV14; 8 bases match TRBD2. The V and J ends lost 1 base and 2 bases, in that order; junction bases with no gene match: 5. This CDR3 spans 16 amino acids. Germline CDR1 and CDR2: SGHDN and FVKESK. Here the CDR3 DNA reads TGTGCCAGCAGCCAAGGTCCAGCGGGAGTCACAGATACGCAGTATTTT. The encoded protein is CASSQGPAGVTDTQYF.

This chain joins TRBV6-5 and TRBJ2-7, with a possible D match to TRBD2 (5 bases). Germline CDR1 is MNHEY and CDR2 is SVGAGI. This CDR3 is 13 amino acids long. The ends were cut back, 5 bases at V and 0 bases at J, with 8 bases in the middle. In nucleotides, the CDR3 is TGTGCCAGCAGTAGAGGGCCCTCCTACGAGCAGTACTTC. Its protein product is CASSRGPSYEQYF.

About this clone: The junction and the germline gene differ at one end; a read error may be behind it. The chain uses TRBV27 and TRBJ1-4; 11 nucleotides align to TRBD1. The CDR3 has 17 amino acids. The V gene's germline CDR1 is MNHEY and CDR2 SMNVEV (reference sequence). CDR3: CASSPSGTGGRHEKLLF. The DNA for the CDR3 is TGTGCCAGCAGCCCCTCCGGGACAGGGGGACGACATGAAAAACTGCTTTTT.

The rearrangement links TRBV4-3 to TRBJ1-2; D possibly corresponds to TRBD1 (5 bases). The CDR3 consists of 14 residues. The V gene's germline CDR1 is LGHNA and CDR2 YSLEER. Trimming shortened V by 0 bases and J by 13 bases, and 18 bases separated the two germline ends. This CDR3 is CASSQDSAGRVVTF. The CDR3 DNA reads TGCGCCAGCAGCCAAGATTCGGCAGGGAGGGTGGTCACCTTC.

This rearrangement joins TRBV6-5 to TRBJ2-3; TRBD1 might be the D (6 bases). Germline values: CDR1 MNHEY, CDR2 SVGAGI. Trimming stripped 6 bases from V and 7 bases from J, with 20 bases between. The CDR3 loop spans 15 amino acids. The CDR3 DNA reads as TGTGCCAGCAGCCGCTCACGGACAGAATTTTATACGCAGTATTTT. Amino acid sequence: CASSRSRTEFYTQYF.

The V call is TRBV2, the J call TRBJ2-3, with TRBD2 identical over 10 bases. Germline V lookup: CDR1 SNHLY, CDR2 FYNNEI. CDR3 length: 14 residues. The V segment lost 10 bases and the J segment 0 bases; nucleotides outside the gene matches: 4. CDR3 sequence reads: CATLLAGSTDTQYF. The CDR3 DNA is TGTGCCACCTTACTAGCGGGGAGCACAGATACGCAGTATTTT. Variable domain in full (rest from reference TRBV2 and TRBJ2-3): EPEVTQTPSHQVTQMGQEVILRCVPISNHLYFYWYRQILGQKVEFLVSFYNNEISEKSEIFDDQFSVERPDGSNFTLKIRSTKLEDSAMYFCATLLAGSTDTQYFGPGTRLTVL.

The genes are TRBV7-2 and TRBJ2-1; weak D call: TRBD2 (6 bases). Trimming took off 2 bases at V and 0 bases at J, with 8 bases between the two ends. Per the germline V gene, CDR1 is SGHTA and CDR2 is FQGNSA. The CDR3 has 15 amino acids. This CDR3 reads CASSLLGGSYNEQFF. In DNA, the CDR3 is TGTGCCAGCAGCTTACTGGGGGGCTCCTACAATGAGCAGTTCTTC.

The rearrangement links TRBV5-1 to TRBJ2-7, with D possibly being TRBD2 (7 bases). The CDR3 is made up of 16 amino acids. From germline, CDR1 is SGHRS and CDR2 YFSETQ. The V end was cut by 0 bases, the J end by 6 bases, with 19 bases between. For the CDR3, the DNA is TGCGCCAGCAGCTTGGAACCTAGCGCCGGGGGGCTCGAGCAGTACTTC. Translating it yields CASSLEPSAGGLEQYF.